Listed below are T cell receptor beta chains from one sample, sequenced in a study of T cells in Graves' hyperthyroidism and ophthalmopathy. A single record per CDR3 protein comes from TCRdb applying MiXCR to the multiplex PCR reads. The sample lists hundreds of thousands of distinct CDR3 sequences; 16% were seen once. Sequences were obtained from blood. The receptors shown here come from a young woman with Graves' hyperthyroidism. CDR3s include the opening cysteine and the closing phenylalanine or tryptophan. Fields, in order: D gene, clone size, V gene, J gene, CDR3 DNA, CDR3 protein. A D gene is named only where the DNA matches it firmly. A clone size is listed for some rows: how often the clone was seen (once, few, many), or a class if it is expanded.

d_call: TRBD1; clone_size: many; v_call: TRBV15; j_call: TRBJ2-7; cdr3_nt: TGTGCCACCAGCAGAGCCGGGACAGGGGGCTACGAGCAGTACTTC; cdr3_aa: CATSRAGTGGYEQYF
d_call: TRBD1; clone_size: many; v_call: TRBV24-1; j_call: TRBJ2-7; cdr3_nt: TGTGCCACCAGTGATTCCACAGGGGGTGACTACGAGCAGTACTTC; cdr3_aa: CATSDSTGGDYEQYF
d_call: NA; clone_size: NA; v_call: TRBV14; j_call: TRBJ2-7; cdr3_nt: TGTGCCAGCAGCCCGGATTACTACGAGCAGTACTTC; cdr3_aa: CASSPDYYEQYF
d_call: NA; clone_size: many; v_call: TRBV7-2; j_call: TRBJ1-2; cdr3_nt: TGTGCCAGCAGCTTAAATCCGAGGGACAGCTACACCTTC; cdr3_aa: CASSLNPRDSYTF
d_call: NA; clone_size: many; v_call: TRBV5-1; j_call: TRBJ1-1; cdr3_nt: TGCGCCAGCAGCTTGGTCCCGAATATGAACACTGAAGCTTTCTTT; cdr3_aa: CASSLVPNMNTEAFF
d_call: NA; clone_size: many; v_call: TRBV7-2; j_call: TRBJ2-5; cdr3_nt: TGTGCCAGCAGCTTAGGTTTACAGATGGAGACCCAGTACTTC; cdr3_aa: CASSLGLQMETQYF
d_call: NA; clone_size: few; v_call: TRBV4-1; j_call: TRBJ2-7; cdr3_nt: TGCGCCAGCAGCCAAATGGACAGCTCCTACGAGCAGTACTTC; cdr3_aa: CASSQMDSSYEQYF
d_call: TRBD2; clone_size: few; v_call: TRBV15; j_call: TRBJ2-1; cdr3_nt: TGTGCCACCAGGCTCATAGTTTGGGGCGGGAGTAGGAACAATGAGCAGTTCTTC; cdr3_aa: CATRLIVWGGSRNNEQFF
d_call: NA; clone_size: many; v_call: TRBV6-5; j_call: TRBJ1-5; cdr3_nt: TGTGCCAGCAGTTACTGTTGGGTAGTGATCAATCAGCCCCAGCATTTT; cdr3_aa: CASSYCWVVINQPQHF
d_call: TRBD1; clone_size: many; v_call: TRBV20-1; j_call: TRBJ1-1; cdr3_nt: TGCAGGGCTGCCGGGACAGGGATGGTTGAAGCTTTCTTT; cdr3_aa: CRAAGTGMVEAFF
d_call: TRBD2; clone_size: many; v_call: TRBV2; j_call: TRBJ2-7; cdr3_nt: TGTGCCAGCAAATTTGGGGGGGGTGATGAGCAGTACTTC; cdr3_aa: CASKFGGGDEQYF
d_call: NA; clone_size: NA; v_call: TRBV5-1; j_call: TRBJ2-1; cdr3_nt: TGCGCCAGCAGCTTAGCCAGCGGAAGGGACAATGATCAGTTCTTC; cdr3_aa: CASSLASGRDNDQFF
d_call: TRBD1; clone_size: many; v_call: TRBV20-1; j_call: TRBJ1-2; cdr3_nt: TGCAGTGCTAGAAGCGACAGGGGTGACTATGGCTACACCTTC; cdr3_aa: CSARSDRGDYGYTF
d_call: NA; clone_size: NA; v_call: TRBV12-3/TRBV12-4; j_call: TRBJ2-7; cdr3_nt: TGTGCCAGCAGTGCCCGACAGTACGAGCAGTACTTC; cdr3_aa: CASSARQYEQYF
d_call: NA; clone_size: NA; v_call: TRBV9; j_call: TRBJ1-5; cdr3_nt: TGTGCCAGAACGGGACAACAAAATCAGCCCCAGCATTTT; cdr3_aa: CARTGQQNQPQHF
d_call: NA; clone_size: many; v_call: TRBV3-1; j_call: TRBJ1-5; cdr3_nt: TGTGCCAGCAGCCAAGACGCGGGCCGGCAGCCCCAGCATTTT; cdr3_aa: CASSQDAGRQPQHF
d_call: NA; clone_size: many; v_call: TRBV6-1; j_call: TRBJ2-1; cdr3_nt: TGTGCCAGCAGTTTAGCTCTAGGGGCCTACAATGAGCAGTTCTTC; cdr3_aa: CASSLALGAYNEQFF
d_call: TRBD2; clone_size: NA; v_call: TRBV20-1; j_call: TRBJ2-7; cdr3_nt: TGCGGTGCTAGCCCGGGAGGGCCTCGCCACGAGCAGTACTTC; cdr3_aa: CGASPGGPRHEQYF
d_call: NA; clone_size: few; v_call: TRBV7-6; j_call: TRBJ2-5; cdr3_nt: TGTGCCAGCAGCTTAGAGTTTTCGGAGACCCAGTACTTC; cdr3_aa: CASSLEFSETQYF
d_call: NA; clone_size: many; v_call: TRBV12-3/TRBV12-4; j_call: TRBJ2-5; cdr3_nt: TGTGCCAGCAGTTTACAGGGGAAGGCCCAAGAGACCCAGTACTTC; cdr3_aa: CASSLQGKAQETQYF
d_call: NA; clone_size: few; v_call: TRBV6-1; j_call: TRBJ2-1; cdr3_nt: TGTGCCAGCCGACAAGGGGCATCCTACAATGAGCAGTTCTTC; cdr3_aa: CASRQGASYNEQFF
d_call: TRBD1; clone_size: many; v_call: TRBV20-1; j_call: TRBJ2-6; cdr3_nt: TGCAGTGCCAGACCCGGGACAGGGGATAGGGCCAACGTCCTGACTTTC; cdr3_aa: CSARPGTGDRANVLTF
d_call: NA; clone_size: many; v_call: TRBV18; j_call: TRBJ2-1; cdr3_nt: TGTGCCAGCTCACTTCAGGGAGAGCAGTTCTTC; cdr3_aa: CASSLQGEQFF
d_call: TRBD2; clone_size: few; v_call: TRBV29-1; j_call: TRBJ2-3; cdr3_nt: TGCAGCGCGATCGGCGGGAGCGAGACCAGCACAGATACGCAGTATTTT; cdr3_aa: CSAIGGSETSTDTQYF
d_call: NA; clone_size: few; v_call: TRBV7-9; j_call: TRBJ2-6; cdr3_nt: TGTGCCAGCAGACAACTTGCAGGGACTGGGGCCAACGTCCTGACTTTC; cdr3_aa: CASRQLAGTGANVLTF
d_call: TRBD2; clone_size: few; v_call: TRBV24-1; j_call: TRBJ2-2; cdr3_nt: TGTGCCACCAGTGGACAATTCGGGACTAGCGGGAGTGGGAACACCGGGGAGCTGTTTTTT; cdr3_aa: CATSGQFGTSGSGNTGELFF
d_call: NA; clone_size: few; v_call: TRBV10-3; j_call: TRBJ1-5; cdr3_nt: TGTGCCATCAGACCTGACAGGACCCATCAGCCCCAGCATTTT; cdr3_aa: CAIRPDRTHQPQHF
d_call: TRBD2; clone_size: NA; v_call: TRBV28; j_call: TRBJ2-7; cdr3_nt: TGTGCCAGCAGTATCCGGACTAGCCACTCCTACGAGCAGTACTTC; cdr3_aa: CASSIRTSHSYEQYF
d_call: NA; clone_size: NA; v_call: TRBV28; j_call: TRBJ1-2; cdr3_nt: TGTGCCAGCAGTTCCTACAGGGCTTATAACTATGGCTACACCTTC; cdr3_aa: CASSSYRAYNYGYTF
d_call: TRBD2; clone_size: NA; v_call: TRBV4-2; j_call: TRBJ2-3; cdr3_nt: TGTGCCAGCAGCCAAGATTCAGCGGGGGGGTGGACAGATACGCAGTATTTT; cdr3_aa: CASSQDSAGGWTDTQYF
d_call: NA; clone_size: few; v_call: TRBV9; j_call: TRBJ2-3; cdr3_nt: TGTGCCAGCGAACCAAGTCCGTCAGATACGCAGTATTTT; cdr3_aa: CASEPSPSDTQYF
d_call: TRBD1; clone_size: many; v_call: TRBV28; j_call: TRBJ1-2; cdr3_nt: TGTGCCAGCAGAGCGACAGGGGGAGGATCGGATGGCTACACCTTC; cdr3_aa: CASRATGGGSDGYTF
d_call: TRBD2; clone_size: few; v_call: TRBV12-3/TRBV12-4; j_call: TRBJ2-1; cdr3_nt: TGTGCCAGCAGTTCCCCTAGCGGGAGCTCCTACAATGAGCAGTTCTTC; cdr3_aa: CASSSPSGSSYNEQFF
d_call: TRBD2; clone_size: few; v_call: TRBV12-3/TRBV12-4; j_call: TRBJ2-2; cdr3_nt: TGTGCCAGCAGCGTCCTTTTGGCAGCGGGGACTCCCTACACCGGGGAGCTGTTTTTT; cdr3_aa: CASSVLLAAGTPYTGELFF
d_call: NA; clone_size: NA; v_call: TRBV19; j_call: TRBJ1-3; cdr3_nt: TGTGCCAGTGGTATGGTGGACGCGCTTCTCTCTGGAAACACCATATATTTT; cdr3_aa: CASGMVDALLSGNTIYF
d_call: NA; clone_size: NA; v_call: TRBV19; j_call: TRBJ2-1; cdr3_nt: TGTGCCAGTAGTATGTGGAGGGGCGGGAATGAGCAGTTCTTC; cdr3_aa: CASSMWRGGNEQFF
d_call: NA; clone_size: many; v_call: TRBV12-3/TRBV12-4; j_call: TRBJ2-5; cdr3_nt: TGTGCCAGCGGTGGGTCAGTTCAAGAGACCCAGTACTTC; cdr3_aa: CASGGSVQETQYF
d_call: NA; clone_size: NA; v_call: TRBV18; j_call: TRBJ2-3; cdr3_nt: TGTGCCAGCTCACCAGAAGGGAGGAGGGATACGCAGTATTTT; cdr3_aa: CASSPEGRRDTQYF
d_call: NA; clone_size: many; v_call: TRBV20-1; j_call: TRBJ2-7; cdr3_nt: TGCAGTGTGAAGTGGGGGCTAAACGAGCAGTACTTC; cdr3_aa: CSVKWGLNEQYF